This TCR beta chain originates from a study of T-cell memory formation after mild COVID-19. Across the whole study: TCR clusters were largely donor specific.

Study-level results: Mostly located in CM and EM were contracting CD4+ clones, with contracting CD8+ clones located in EMRA.

Note on this clonotype: Its antigen remains unidentified.

From 5'RACE with constant-segment primers came TCR alpha and TCR beta cDNA libraries that carried sample barcodes and UMIs. TCRdb processed the 5' RACE reads anew with MiXCR; each CDR3 protein has one entry. The profile shows roughly 180,000 distinct CDR3 sequences, roughly 20% of them singletons. The CDR3 extends over 12 amino acids. V shed 6 bases and J shed 5 bases, with 10 bases lying between them. The germline V gene encodes CDR1 MNHEY and CDR2 SVGEGT. The receptor was derived from a man aged 18-30 years who had mild COVID-19 (a few samples of this study predate the infection). Cell type and time point are not known. The chain has TRBV6-2 or TRBV6-3 and TRBJ2-5; no clear D. The sequenced sample consisted of PBMCs or a T cell subset sorted from them (not recorded which). In nucleotides, the CDR3 is TGTGCCAGCAGCGCTACAGAGGAGACCCAGTACTTC. It yields the protein CASSATEETQYF.